These T cell receptor beta chains were read from a single sample in a study of T cell repertoires in cytomegalovirus infection. TCRdb re-analysed the reads in MiXCR, keeping a single row per CDR3 protein. Altogether about 830,000 distinct CDR3 sequences are present, roughly 33% being singletons, with the ten largest covering around an eighth. Their antigens remain unidentified. The sequenced sample was cultured CD8+ T cells from PBMCs, obtained from culture after CMV antigen stimulation. These receptors were taken from a human donor in good health (CMV status not recorded). Some clones in this sample may be carry-over from other donors' samples. The CDR3 runs from the conserved cysteine through the conserved F or W. Each record gives: CDR3 protein, CDR3 DNA, D gene, V gene, J gene, clone size. A D gene is named only where the DNA matches it firmly. Clone size is shown for a subset of rows, as once, few, many or a class of expanded clone.

CASSPRLTGQPQHF,TGTGCCAGCAGCCCTAGACTGACGGGACAGCCCCAGCATTTT,.,TRBV9,TRBJ1-5,.
CASSQGPSGGRNYGYTF,TGTGCCAGCAGCCAAGGGCCGTCGGGGGGAAGGAACTATGGCTACACCTTC,.,TRBV14,TRBJ1-2,.
CASSWDRKETQYF,TGTGCCAGCTCTTGGGACCGGAAAGAGACCCAGTACTTC,.,TRBV7-9,TRBJ2-5,many
CASSWGTVEQYF,TGTGCCAGCAGCTGGGGGACAGTCGAGCAGTACTTC,TRBD1,TRBV5-6,TRBJ2-7,.
CASSPGTSAGELFF,TGTGCCAGCAGCCCTGGGACCTCCGCCGGGGAGCTGTTTTTT,.,TRBV28,TRBJ2-2,.
CASSQDYNYGYTF,TGCGCCAGCAGCCAAGACTATAACTATGGCTACACCTTC,.,TRBV4-3,TRBJ1-2,.
CASRTGVRNNEQFF,TGTGCCAGTAGGACAGGAGTTAGAAACAATGAGCAGTTCTTC,TRBD1,TRBV27,TRBJ2-1,once
CASTETGALANYGYTF,TGTGCCAGTACCGAGACAGGGGCTTTGGCTAACTATGGCTACACCTTC,TRBD1,TRBV19,TRBJ1-2,.
CASSSSTRTQYF,TGTGCCAGCAGCTCCTCAACCCGGACCCAGTACTTC,.,TRBV12-3/TRBV12-4,TRBJ2-5,.
CSAASFTSSYEQYF,TGCAGTGCTGCCTCTTTTACGAGCTCCTACGAGCAGTACTTC,.,TRBV20-1,TRBJ2-7,.
CASSEPGRAPTGANVLTF,TGTGCCAGCAGCGAACCGGGACGGGCTCCTACTGGGGCCAACGTCCTGACTTTC,.,TRBV5-3,TRBJ2-6,.
CASSTTVGNQPQHF,TGTGCCAGTAGTACGACAGTGGGCAATCAGCCCCAGCATTTT,.,TRBV19,TRBJ1-5,.
CASSYSRVLDSPLHF,TGTGCCAGCAGTTACTCCCGGGTATTGGATTCACCCCTCCACTTT,.,TRBV6-2/TRBV6-3,TRBJ1-6,.
CASRTVDSNQPQHF,TGTGCCAGTCGGACAGTTGATAGCAATCAGCCCCAGCATTTT,.,TRBV19,TRBJ1-5,few
CASSHRDRGPPYEQYF,TGTGCCAGCAGCCACCGGGACAGGGGGCCCCCCTACGAGCAGTACTTC,TRBD1,TRBV14,TRBJ2-7,.
CASSFSGAYEQYF,TGTGCCAGCAGCTTTAGCGGGGCCTACGAGCAGTACTTC,TRBD2,TRBV7-2,TRBJ2-7,many
CASSLPSAADTQYF,TGTGCCAGCAGCTTGCCAAGCGCCGCAGATACGCAGTATTTT,.,TRBV11-3,TRBJ2-3,few
CASSSPRQQGANGYTF,TGTGCCAGCAGCTCACCACGCCAACAGGGGGCAAATGGCTACACCTTC,TRBD1,TRBV7-9,TRBJ1-2,many
CASSLKRTPVNTEAFF,TGTGCCAGCAGCTTAAAAAGGACTCCAGTGAACACTGAAGCTTTCTTT,.,TRBV6-1,TRBJ1-1,.
CASSDRVRWIVLTF,TGTGCCAGCAGTGACAGGGTAAGATGGATCGTCCTGACTTTC,TRBD1,TRBV6-2/TRBV6-3,TRBJ2-6,few
CASSLDTGSEAFF,TGTGCCAGCAGCTTAGACACCGGGTCCGAAGCTTTCTTT,.,TRBV7-8,TRBJ1-1,many
CASSSLDTLGYGYTF,TGTGCCAGCAGTTCCTTGGACACTTTAGGCTATGGCTACACCTTC,.,TRBV27,TRBJ1-2,.
CASSQAFGTGYEAFF,TGCGCCAGCAGCCAAGCGTTCGGGACAGGGTATGAAGCTTTCTTT,TRBD1,TRBV4-3,TRBJ1-1,once
CASSSHDRGGSYNEQFF,TGTGCCAGCAGCTCCCATGACAGGGGGGGTTCCTACAATGAGCAGTTCTTC,TRBD1,TRBV7-8,TRBJ2-1,many
CATAETGANQPQHF,TGTGCCACCGCTGAGACAGGGGCCAATCAGCCCCAGCATTTT,TRBD1,TRBV6-5,TRBJ1-5,once
CASSLITTGNTEAFF,TGTGCCAGCAGCTTAATAACGACAGGGAACACTGAAGCTTTCTTT,.,TRBV7-3,TRBJ1-1,.
CASSSDWSPRSYEQYF,TGTGCCAGCAGCTCTGACTGGTCGCCCCGCTCCTACGAGCAGTACTTC,.,TRBV7-9,TRBJ2-7,many
CASSLASDGNYGYTF,TGTGCCAGCAGCTTAGCCTCCGACGGTAACTATGGCTACACCTTC,.,TRBV7-9,TRBJ1-2,few
CASSETSGDLQETQYF,TGTGCCAGCAGCGAGACTAGCGGGGACCTCCAAGAGACCCAGTACTTC,TRBD2,TRBV7-3,TRBJ2-5,few
CASWDRGTDTQYF,TGTGCCAGCTGGGACAGGGGAACAGATACGCAGTATTTT,TRBD1,TRBV27,TRBJ2-3,.
CASSKTGGNSPLHF,TGTGCCAGTAGTAAGACAGGGGGTAATTCACCCCTCCACTTT,TRBD1,TRBV19,TRBJ1-6,few
CASSPFLDRDHNEQFF,TGTGCCAGCAGTCCCTTCCTCGACCGGGATCACAATGAGCAGTTCTTC,.,TRBV7-8,TRBJ2-1,many
CASSPRTLSQYEQFF,TGTGCCAGTAGTCCCCGGACTTTATCTCAGTATGAGCAGTTCTTC,.,TRBV19,TRBJ2-1,.
CASSLRSLQRGGSYNEQFF,TGTGCCAGCAGCTTACGGTCCCTGCAGCGGGGGGGATCCTACAATGAGCAGTTCTTC,TRBD2,TRBV7-9,TRBJ2-1,few
CASSPQLGDEQFF,TGTGCTAGCAGCCCCCAATTGGGTGATGAGCAGTTCTTC,.,TRBV7-6,TRBJ2-1,.
CASSSSGGPGDTQYF,TGTGCCAGCAGCAGTAGCGGGGGGCCTGGAGATACGCAGTATTTT,TRBD2,TRBV12-3/TRBV12-4,TRBJ2-3,many
CASSSRASGNYNEQFF,TGTGCCAGCAGCTCCCGTGCTAGCGGAAATTACAATGAGCAGTTCTTC,TRBD2,TRBV7-9,TRBJ2-1,few
CASSHGFDEQYF,TGTGCCAGCAGTCATGGTTTCGACGAGCAGTACTTC,.,TRBV12-3/TRBV12-4,TRBJ2-7,once
CASSSGQQQETQYF,TGTGCCAGCAGCTCCGGACAGCAACAAGAGACCCAGTACTTC,.,TRBV7-9,TRBJ2-5,many
CASSLARGTGDSSSYEQYF,TGTGCCAGCAGCTTAGCGCGTGGGACAGGGGACTCCAGCTCCTACGAGCAGTACTTC,TRBD1,TRBV7-9,TRBJ2-7,many
CASPGLSGDTQYF,TGTGCCAGCCCGGGGCTCTCCGGGGATACGCAGTATTTT,.,TRBV2,TRBJ2-3,.
CASSATEARDQPQHF,TGTGCCAGCAGCGCAACCGAGGCCCGGGATCAGCCCCAGCATTTT,.,TRBV7-9,TRBJ1-5,.
CARSGPTNTGELFF,TGTGCCAGGAGCGGGCCAACGAACACCGGGGAGCTGTTTTTT,.,TRBV7-3,TRBJ2-2,.
CASSVEAGPRETQYF,TGTGCCAGCAGCGTAGAGGCAGGGCCCAGGGAGACCCAGTACTTC,.,TRBV9,TRBJ2-5,.
CASSSSGGASDTQYF,TGTGCCAGCAGCTCGAGCGGGGGGGCCTCAGATACGCAGTATTTT,TRBD2,TRBV7-3,TRBJ2-3,many
CASSLRTNTGELFF,TGTGCCAGCAGCTTAAGAACGAACACCGGGGAGCTGTTTTTT,.,TRBV7-8,TRBJ2-2,many
CASITTENTEAFF,TGTGCCAGCATCACGACGGAGAACACTGAAGCTTTCTTT,.,TRBV7-1,TRBJ1-1,.
CATEGPYNEQFF,TGTGCCACTGAGGGACCGTACAATGAGCAGTTCTTC,.,TRBV10-3,TRBJ2-1,few
CASRLYPGDRGLEQYF,TGTGCCAGCAGACTATACCCCGGTGACAGGGGGCTCGAGCAGTACTTC,TRBD1,TRBV7-8,TRBJ2-7,many
CASGPRTGANYGYTF,TGTGCTAGTGGTCCGCGGACAGGGGCCAACTATGGCTACACCTTC,TRBD1,TRBV12-5,TRBJ1-2,.
CASSASNRGKGGELFF,TGTGCCAGCAGTGCCTCAAACAGGGGAAAAGGCGGGGAGCTGTTTTTT,TRBD1,TRBV6-8,TRBJ2-2,.
CARRDGGTGELFF,TGTGCCCGCCGGGACGGGGGGACCGGGGAGCTGTTTTTT,TRBD2,TRBV7-9,TRBJ2-2,.
CASSLGQGPNYGYTF,TGCGCCAGCAGCTTGGGACAGGGTCCCAACTATGGCTACACCTTC,TRBD1,TRBV5-1,TRBJ1-2,.
CASSMTASGNTIYF,TGTGCCAGCAGTATGACAGCCTCTGGAAACACCATATATTTT,.,TRBV12-3/TRBV12-4,TRBJ1-3,few
CASSLASSLTDTQYF,TGTGCCAGCAGCTTAGCATCTAGCCTGACAGATACGCAGTATTTT,.,TRBV7-9,TRBJ2-3,.
CASSPRQPSYNEQFF,TGTGCCAGCAGCCCTAGGCAGCCCTCCTACAATGAGCAGTTCTTC,.,TRBV7-8,TRBJ2-1,.
CASTLLRLEETQYF,TGTGCCAGCACGCTACTGAGGCTCGAAGAGACCCAGTACTTC,.,TRBV7-8,TRBJ2-5,few